This TCR beta chain was recovered during a study of T cells in Graves' hyperthyroidism and ophthalmopathy. General observations from the study: Most thyroid clonotypes expanded above 0.001 appeared in blood too. The model foresaw ophthalmopathy a median around 6 months prior to onset.

Researchers took RNA transcripts and amplified the TCR beta CDR3 regions from them. Researchers ran a first-round RT-PCR on the TCR CDR3 using the HTBI primer set. Using its own MiXCR run on the multiplex PCR reads, TCRdb lists one record per CDR3 protein. Among some 440,000 distinct CDR3 sequences listed, 15% to 17% were seen once. This clonotype was seen ten or more times. Its antigen is undetermined. With V trimmed by 5 bases and J by 2 bases, 8 bases remained unmatched. The CDR3 consists of 16 residues. Germline V gene data show CDR1 as KGHDR and CDR2 as SFDVKD. The chain is built from TRBV24-1 and TRBJ2-7, with 10 nucleotides matching TRBD1. The receptor was isolated from a young woman with Graves' hyperthyroidism. Sequencing input: blood. In DNA form, the CDR3 reads TGTGCCACCAGTGCAAGGACGGGACAGGGGACCTACGAGCAGTACTTC. As protein: CATSARTGQGTYEQYF.